The 30 T cell receptor beta chains listed next were all sequenced from one sample in a study of CD8+ T cells in alopecia areata. Extraction and reverse transcription of RNA yielded cDNA as the sequencing template. Data came from immunoSEQ multiplex PCR; TCRdb stores just in-frame clones and leaves some out. The table has over 200,000 clones, about three fifths seen once. The input for sequencing was CD4+ T cells sorted from blood, taken at week 0. The receptors here all came from a human donor with alopecia areata.

CDR3 residues: CSVGGEVIGYTF. The CDR3 coding sequence is TGCAGCGTTGGAGGGGAAGTGATAGGCTACACCTTC. This chain joins TRBV29-1 and TRBJ1-2; D perhaps matches TRBD1 (5 bases). The V gene lost 4 bases and the J gene lost 8 bases, with 14 bases spanning the gap. The length of the CDR3 is 12 residues. Germline assignment: CDR1 SQVTM and CDR2 ANQGSEA.

The chain has TRBV7-6 and TRBJ2-1, with TRBD2 matching 7 bases. Trimming cost V 5 bases and J 0 bases; bases outside gene matches: 10. The CDR3 length is 17 residues. Germline CDR1 SGHVS, CDR2 FNYEAQ. CDR3 sequence (DNA): TGTGCCAGCAGCCATCCAAGGCGGGGGAGCTCCTACAATGAGCAGTTCTTC. Its translation: CASSHPRRGSSYNEQFF.

J is TRBJ1-4 and V is TRBV2; 12 bases are shared with TRBD1. The germline CDR1 and CDR2 sequences are SNHLY and FYNNEI. This CDR3 region has 13 residues. After removal of 10 bases from V and 8 bases from J, the junction contained 5 bases not matched to a gene. The DNA of the CDR3 is TGTGCCACCAGGGACAGGGGGCGCGAAAAACTGTTTTTT. It specifies CATRDRGREKLFF.

The chain carries TRBV29-1 and TRBJ2-1; D perhaps matches TRBD2 (7 bases). Germline assignment: CDR1 SQVTM and CDR2 ANQGSEA. The CDR3 contains 15 residues. V gave up 1 base and J gave up 8 bases, with 18 bases separating them. CDR3 DNA: TGCAGCGTTGAAGGAGCCCGCGGAGGGGGGGATGAGCAGTTCTTC. Amino acid sequence: CSVEGARGGGDEQFF.

The chain links TRBV19 to TRBJ2-2; 7 nucleotides agree with TRBD2. Germline-derived CDR1 and CDR2 are LNHDA and SQIVND (reference sequence). The trim removed 3 bases at V and 3 bases at J, leaving 10 bases unmatched. The CDR3 is 17 residues long. In DNA form, the CDR3 reads TGTGCCAGTAGTATGCCACCCTTTACTAGCGACACCGGGGAGCTGTTTTTT. Its translation is CASSMPPFTSDTGELFF.

The chain carries TRBV7-3 and TRBJ2-3, with TRBD2 identical over 14 bases. The CDR3 has 15 amino acids. Trimming cost V 5 bases and J 4 bases; bases outside gene matches: 2. CDR1 SGHTA and CDR2 FQGTGA come from the germline V gene. DNA for the CDR3: TGTGCCAGCAGCCCGACTAGCGGGGGGGCAGATACGCAGTATTTT. As protein: CASSPTSGGADTQYF.

Only a few counts were recorded for this clone. The sample contains more than one DNA sequence encoding this CDR3. The rearrangement joins TRBV18 to TRBJ2-7; 8 bases are a match to TRBD1. In germline, CDR1 is KGHSH, CDR2 LQKENI. The V segment lost 2 bases and the J segment 4 bases; nucleotides outside the gene matches: 4. CDR3 size: 14 residues. CDR3 amino acids: CASSPTGGNYEQYF. CDR3 sequence (DNA): TGTGCCAGCTCACCAACAGGGGGGAATTACGAGCAGTACTTC.

The gene calls are TRBV5-1 and TRBJ2-6, with D unclear. This CDR3 spans 14 amino acids. V gave up 7 bases and J gave up 0 bases, with 8 bases separating them. Germline V CDR1 and CDR2: SGHRS, YFSETQ. CDR3 loop: CASGFGSGANVLTF. The DNA of the CDR3 is TGCGCCAGCGGATTTGGCTCTGGGGCCAACGTCCTGACTTTC.

The V gene is TRBV7-9, the J gene TRBJ2-7, with a possible D match to TRBD1 (5 bases). Per germline, CDR1 SEHNR and CDR2 FQNEAQ (reference sequence). The length of the CDR3 is 18 residues. The V end was cut by 5 bases, the J end by 0 bases, with 23 bases between. The CDR3 region is CASSIRSLPDRYSYEQYF. CDR3 sequence (DNA): TGTGCCAGCAGCATAAGATCCCTACCCGACAGATACTCCTACGAGCAGTACTTC.

This clone came up once. The V call is TRBV9, the J call TRBJ2-3; perhaps TRBD1 as D (5 bases). V was shortened by 4 bases and J by 0 bases, with 12 bases between the two germline ends. CDR3 length equals 15 residues. The germline V gene has CDR1 SGDLS and CDR2 YYNGEE. DNA for the CDR3: TGTGCCAGCAGCCCCAGGGAAGGTAGCACAGATACGCAGTATTTT. This gives the protein CASSPREGSTDTQYF.

V and J are TRBV5-1 and TRBJ2-3, with D possibly TRBD2 on 6 matching bases. With 6 bases removed from V and 4 bases from J, the gap between germline ends came to 15 bases. The CDR3 is 14 residues long. CDR1 and CDR2 (germline): SGHRS, YFSETQ. The CDR3 DNA reads TGCGCCAGCATCCCGGGGGAGGTGTCAGATACGCAGTATTTT. It specifies CASIPGEVSDTQYF.

The V call is TRBV19, the J call TRBJ1-5; TRBD1 matches at 7 bases. There are 13 residues in the CDR3. The ends lost 5 bases at V and 4 bases at J; junction bases unmatched: 2. Germline V lookup: CDR1 LNHDA, CDR2 SQIVND (reference sequence). The CDR3 DNA reads as TGTGCCAGTAGTCAGACAGGGAATCAGCCCCAGCATTTT. This codes for CASSQTGNQPQHF.

This clone came up a few times. The chain couples TRBV2 to TRBJ2-7; D may be TRBD1 (6 bases). V shed 9 bases and J shed 2 bases, with 11 bases lying between them. The CDR3 consists of 12 residues. In germline, CDR1 is SNHLY, CDR2 FYNNEI. CDR3 nucleotides: TGTGCCAGTACAGGGTTCGCCTACGAGCAGTACTTC. It translates to CASTGFAYEQYF.

J is TRBJ2-7 and V is TRBV7-3; D perhaps matches TRBD1 (6 bases). The V gene's germline CDR1 is SGHTA and CDR2 FQGTGA. V lost 4 bases, J lost 5 bases, and 9 bases lay in between. The CDR3 contains 12 residues. The CDR3 region has the DNA TGTGCCAGCAGCTCCAACAGGGACGAGCAGTACTTC. This gives the protein CASSSNRDEQYF.

This clone is classed as medium-sized. The chain combines TRBV19 with TRBJ1-1; D gene unclear. Germline CDR1 and CDR2: LNHDA and SQIVND (reference sequence). The ends were cut back, 7 bases at V and 8 bases at J, with 14 bases in the middle. The length of the CDR3 is 12 residues. The chain's CDR3 is CASMGRAGEAFF. DNA for the CDR3: TGTGCCAGTATGGGTAGAGCGGGAGAAGCTTTCTTT.

The chain combines TRBV4-1 with TRBJ2-4; D unclear. CDR1 and CDR2 (germline): MGHRA, YSYEKL. The CDR3 totals 15 residues. Deletions cut 1 base from V and 0 bases from J, with 7 bases between. CDR3 bases: TGCGCCAGCAGCCAAGTAGCCCTAGCCAAAAACATTCAGTACTTC. This codes for CASSQVALAKNIQYF.

The chain links TRBV6-1 to TRBJ2-3, with unresolved D. The CDR3 has 15 amino acids. Trimming removed 6 bases at V and 8 bases at J, with 21 bases between. Germline V gene sequence: CDR1 MNHNS, CDR2 SASEGT. CDR3 bases: TGTGCCAGCAGACCTGATCGACGGTCTACGGTTACGCAGTATTTT. Its translation: CASRPDRRSTVTQYF.

V gene TRBV5-1 combines with J gene TRBJ2-7, with 10 bases matching TRBD2. The V gene end was trimmed by 2 bases and the J gene end by 6 bases; junction bases not matched to a gene: 8. Germline CDR1 SGHRS, CDR2 YFSETQ. CDR3 length: 15 residues. CDR3 protein: CASSFSPSGGSEQYF. CDR3 DNA sequence: TGCGCCAGCAGCTTTAGTCCTAGCGGGGGAAGCGAGCAGTACTTC. The full variable domain, in which reference TRBV5-1 and TRBJ2-7 provide the parts outside the CDR3, is KAGVTQTPRYLIKTRGQQVTLSCSPISGHRSVSWYQQTPGQGLQFLFEYFSETQRNKGNFPGRFSGRQFSNSRSEMNVSTLELGDSALYLCASSFSPSGGSEQYFGPGTRLTVT.

The rearrangement uses TRBV27 and TRBJ2-7; D not resolved. The CDR3 length is 13 residues. V gave up 3 bases and J gave up 0 bases, with 6 bases separating them. Germline V gives CDR1 MNHEY, CDR2 SMNVEV (reference sequence). In DNA form, the CDR3 reads TGTGCCAGCAGTTTGAAAAGCTCCTACGAGCAGTACTTC. Translated: CASSLKSSYEQYF.

V usage is TRBV29-1 and J usage is TRBJ2-5; D possibly corresponds to TRBD1 (6 bases). V dropped 6 bases and J dropped 7 bases, with 12 bases sitting between them. CDR3 length: 11 amino acids. Germline V gene lookup returns CDR1 SQVTM and CDR2 ANQGSEA. The DNA for the CDR3 is TGCAGCGTCCGACAGGCAACGACCCAGTACTTC. Translating gives CSVRQATTQYF.

The chain couples TRBV9 to TRBJ2-7, with a weak D call TRBD1 (7 bases). The CDR3 has 14 residues. With 4 bases removed from V and 1 base from J, the gap between germline ends came to 12 bases. CDR1 and CDR2 from the germline V gene are SGDLS and YYNGEE. The DNA for the CDR3 is TGTGCCAGCAGCCGCGGGACAGAATCCTACGAGCAGTACTTC. Protein: CASSRGTESYEQYF.

This sequence joins TRBV30 and TRBJ2-7; the match to TRBD1 covers 7 bases. CDR3 size: 12 residues. V lost 5 bases to trimming and J lost 7 bases; unmatched junction nucleotides: 8. Germline loops: CDR1 GTSNPN, CDR2 SVGIG (reference sequence). The CDR3, as DNA: TGTGCCTGGGAACAGGGGACGGGGGAGCAGTACTTC. It specifies CAWEQGTGEQYF.

The genes are TRBV5-1 and TRBJ2-7; D is perhaps TRBD1 (5 bases). This CDR3 region has 16 residues. Germline V gene sequence: CDR1 SGHRS, CDR2 YFSETQ. Trimming shortened V by 0 bases and J by 0 bases, and 13 bases separated the two germline ends. Here the CDR3 reads CASSLGQGWISYEQYF. The CDR3 region has the DNA TGCGCCAGCAGCTTGGGGCAGGGTTGGATCTCCTACGAGCAGTACTTC. Drawing the rest from reference TRBV5-1 and TRBJ2-7, the complete variable domain is KAGVTQTPRYLIKTRGQQVTLSCSPISGHRSVSWYQQTPGQGLQFLFEYFSETQRNKGNFPGRFSGRQFSNSRSEMNVSTLELGDSALYLCASSLGQGWISYEQYFGPGTRLTVT.

The chain carries TRBV5-1 and TRBJ2-1, with TRBD1 matching over 8 bases. Looked up from germline, CDR1 is SGHRS and CDR2 is YFSETQ. The CDR3 extends over 13 amino acids. After removal of 4 bases from V and 9 bases from J, the junction contained 6 bases not matched to a gene. The CDR3 DNA reads as TGCGCCAGCAGCCCACGACAGGGGTTTGAGCAGTTCTTC. It is translated as CASSPRQGFEQFF.

V is TRBV27 and J is TRBJ2-6, with TRBD1 as a possible D gene (6 bases). CDR3 length equals 15 residues. The V end was cut by 4 bases, the J end by 2 bases, with 9 bases between. Per germline, CDR1 MNHEY and CDR2 SMNVEV (reference sequence). Here the CDR3 DNA reads TGTGCCAGCAGTTCAAACAGGGCTGGGGCCAACGTCCTGACTTTC. Translated, it gives CASSSNRAGANVLTF.

V gene TRBV29-1 combines with J gene TRBJ1-1; 8 nucleotides match TRBD1. Germline assignment: CDR1 SQVTM and CDR2 ANQGSEA. The CDR3 runs to 16 residues. V shed 3 bases and J 0 bases; nucleotides not matched to a gene: 9. The CDR3 region has the DNA TGCAGCGTTGATGGAGACAGGGGTACCGTGAACACTGAAGCTTTCTTT. The encoded protein is CSVDGDRGTVNTEAFF.

The chain carries TRBV6-5 and TRBJ2-7; 14 bases line up with TRBD2. Germline V gives CDR1 MNHEY, CDR2 SVGAGI. Trimming at V came to 2 bases and at J to 4 bases, leaving 4 bases not matched to a gene. The CDR3 sequence is 16 residues long. Here the CDR3 reads CASSYAGTSGSYEQYF. DNA of the CDR3: TGTGCCAGCAGTTACGCGGGGACTAGCGGGAGTTACGAGCAGTACTTC.

V usage is TRBV9 and J usage is TRBJ2-3, with a possible D match to TRBD2 (5 bases). The V gene's germline CDR1 is SGDLS and CDR2 YYNGEE. CDR3 length: 17 amino acids. V lost 4 bases, J lost 6 bases, and 24 bases lay in between. The CDR3 loop is CASSLTSRTPARDTQYF. The DNA of the CDR3 is TGTGCCAGCAGCTTAACCTCGAGGACTCCAGCTCGGGATACGCAGTATTTT.

This clone was counted a single time. The chain links TRBV4-1 to TRBJ2-1, with 8 bases lining up with TRBD2. Germline CDR1 is MGHRA and CDR2 is YSYEKL. CDR3 length equals 13 residues. Losses at the gene ends were 8 bases for V and 4 bases for J; bases not matched to a gene: 4. The CDR3 is CASGSGGYNEQFF. The CDR3 region has the DNA TGCGCCAGCGGAAGCGGGGGTTACAATGAGCAGTTCTTC.

In its sample, this clone was seen a few times. Other DNA variants within this sample encode the same CDR3. The genes are TRBV6-5 and TRBJ2-1, with 7 bases fitting TRBD2. V was pared by 0 bases and J by 8 bases, with 4 bases of the junction left unmatched. This CDR3 contains 14 residues. CDR1 MNHEY and CDR2 SVGAGI come from the germline V gene. The CDR3 sequence is CASSYSGGSDEQFF. The DNA of the CDR3 is TGTGCCAGCAGTTACTCGGGGGGGTCGGATGAGCAGTTCTTC.